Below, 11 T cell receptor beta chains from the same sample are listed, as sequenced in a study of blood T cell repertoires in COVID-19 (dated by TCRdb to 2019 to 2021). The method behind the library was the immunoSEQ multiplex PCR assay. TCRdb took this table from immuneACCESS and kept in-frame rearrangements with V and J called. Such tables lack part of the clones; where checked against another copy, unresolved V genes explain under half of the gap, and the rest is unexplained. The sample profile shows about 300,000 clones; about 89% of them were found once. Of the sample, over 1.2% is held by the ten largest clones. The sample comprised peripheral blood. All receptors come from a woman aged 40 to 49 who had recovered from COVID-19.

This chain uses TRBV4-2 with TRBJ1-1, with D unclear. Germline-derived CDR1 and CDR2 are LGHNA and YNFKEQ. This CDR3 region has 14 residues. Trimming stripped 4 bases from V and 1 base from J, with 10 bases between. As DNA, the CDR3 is TGTGCCAGCAGCCCAGAGTGGCCGAACACTGAAGCTTTCTTT. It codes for CASSPEWPNTEAFF.

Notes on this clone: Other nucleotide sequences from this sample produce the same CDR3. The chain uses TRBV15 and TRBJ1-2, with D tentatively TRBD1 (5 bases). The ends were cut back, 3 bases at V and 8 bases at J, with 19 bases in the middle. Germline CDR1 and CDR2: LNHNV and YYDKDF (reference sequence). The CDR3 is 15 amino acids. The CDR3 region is CATSRGTRADRGYTF. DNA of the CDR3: TGTGCCACCAGCAGGGGGACTAGGGCCGATCGGGGCTACACCTTC.

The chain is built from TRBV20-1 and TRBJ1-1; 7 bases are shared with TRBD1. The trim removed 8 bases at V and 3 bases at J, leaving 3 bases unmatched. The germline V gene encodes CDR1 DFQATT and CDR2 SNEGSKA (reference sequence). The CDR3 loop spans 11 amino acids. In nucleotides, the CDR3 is TGCAGTACACAGGGGTACACTGAAGCTTTCTTT. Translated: CSTQGYTEAFF.

The CDR3 DNA reads TGTGCTAGTGGTCCGGGACAAAAGGAAGGGGCGTATGGCTACACCTTC. It encodes CASGPGQKEGAYGYTF. The chain is built from TRBV12-5 and TRBJ1-2; D may be TRBD1 (6 bases). CDR1 is LGHNT, CDR2 FRNRAP, per germline. Trimming removed 5 bases at V and 5 bases at J, with 21 bases between. CDR3 length: 16 residues.

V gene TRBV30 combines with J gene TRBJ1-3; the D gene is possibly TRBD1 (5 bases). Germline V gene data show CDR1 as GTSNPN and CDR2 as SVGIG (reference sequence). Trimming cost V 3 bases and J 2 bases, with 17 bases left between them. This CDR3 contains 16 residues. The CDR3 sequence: CAWRNRGKVAGNTIYF. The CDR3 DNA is TGTGCCTGGAGAAACCGGGGGAAAGTCGCTGGAAACACCATATATTTT.

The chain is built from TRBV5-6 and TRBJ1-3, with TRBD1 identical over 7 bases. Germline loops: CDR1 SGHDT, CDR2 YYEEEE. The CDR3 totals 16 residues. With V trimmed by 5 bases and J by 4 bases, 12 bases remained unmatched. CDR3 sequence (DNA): TGTGCCAGCAGTCCAGGGGGTCCCTCTCAGGGAAACACCATATATTTT. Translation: CASSPGGPSQGNTIYF.

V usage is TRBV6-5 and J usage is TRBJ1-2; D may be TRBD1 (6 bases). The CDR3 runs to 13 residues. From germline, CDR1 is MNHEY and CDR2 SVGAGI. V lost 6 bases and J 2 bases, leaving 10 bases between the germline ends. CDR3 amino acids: CASRSTGNYGYTF. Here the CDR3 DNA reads TGTGCCAGCAGGAGTACAGGGAACTATGGCTACACCTTC.

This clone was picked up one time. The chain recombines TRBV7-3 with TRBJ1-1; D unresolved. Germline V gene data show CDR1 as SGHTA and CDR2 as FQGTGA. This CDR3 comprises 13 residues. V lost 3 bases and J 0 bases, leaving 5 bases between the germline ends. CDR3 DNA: TGTGCCAGCAGCTTGAGAATGAACACTGAAGCTTTCTTT. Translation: CASSLRMNTEAFF.

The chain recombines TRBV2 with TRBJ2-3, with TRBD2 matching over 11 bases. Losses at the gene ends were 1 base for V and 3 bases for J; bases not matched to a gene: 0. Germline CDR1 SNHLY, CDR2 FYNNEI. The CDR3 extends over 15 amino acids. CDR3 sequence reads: CASSEGTSGTDTQYF. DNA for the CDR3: TGTGCCAGCAGTGAAGGGACTAGCGGGACAGATACGCAGTATTTT.

This CDR3 reads CASSFSSPGAEAFF. The CDR3 nucleotides are TGCGCCAGCAGCTTTAGTTCACCGGGGGCTGAAGCTTTCTTT. The chain is built from TRBV5-1 and TRBJ1-1; possible D gene TRBD1, 5 bases. V was cut by 2 bases and J by 6 bases, with 14 bases left in between. Germline V gene sequence: CDR1 SGHRS, CDR2 YFSETQ. This CDR3 has 14 amino acids.

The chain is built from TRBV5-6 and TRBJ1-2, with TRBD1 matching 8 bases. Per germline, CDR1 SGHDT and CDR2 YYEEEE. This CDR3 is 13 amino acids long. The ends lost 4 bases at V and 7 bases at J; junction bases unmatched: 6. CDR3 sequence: CASSQDRGPGYTF. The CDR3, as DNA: TGTGCCAGCAGCCAAGACAGGGGTCCTGGCTACACCTTC.